Listed below are T cell receptor beta chains from one sample, sequenced in a study of identical twins. TCRdb re-derived calls from the 5' RACE reads in MiXCR, one entry per CDR3 protein. The sample has about 550,000 distinct CDR3 sequences, about a fifth seen once; the top ten hold about 0.48%. Another study also made use of these data, one on yellow fever vaccine responses in identical twins.

Input material: CD4+ T cells sorted from blood. The receptors shown here come from a young woman in good health. Each CDR3 is given with its conserved first and last residue. A D gene is named only where the DNA matches it firmly. The size field is filled for only some rows; it gives once, few, many or a size class.

V gene,J gene,clone size,D gene,CDR3 DNA,CDR3 protein
TRBV20-1,TRBJ2-3,few,TRBD2,TGCAGTGCTAGACCTAGCGGGGCTAGCACAGATACGCAGTATTTT,CSARPSGASTDTQYF
TRBV7-9,TRBJ2-7,.,TRBD2,TGTGCCAGCAGCCCTGGCGGGAGTTTCTCTAACGAGCAGTACTTC,CASSPGGSFSNEQYF
TRBV27,TRBJ2-3,.,.,TGTGCCAGCAGCAACCCCGCGGGCCCCCTTTGGTATTTT,CASSNPAGPLWYF
TRBV24-1,TRBJ1-1,many,.,TGTGCCACCAGGCCCCAGGGGATAGACACTGAAGCTTTCTTT,CATRPQGIDTEAFF
TRBV12-3/TRBV12-4,TRBJ1-5,many,.,TGTGCCAGCAGCCCTCAGGGGAGCAATCAGCCCCAGCATTTT,CASSPQGSNQPQHF
TRBV3-1,TRBJ2-5,.,.,TGTGCCAGCAGCTCTCCGCGACTAAGCCAAGAGACCCAGTACTTC,CASSSPRLSQETQYF
TRBV28,TRBJ2-5,.,TRBD1,TGTGCCAGCAGTCCCCCGGGACAGGGGTGGGAGACCCAGTACTTC,CASSPPGQGWETQYF
TRBV20-1,TRBJ1-6,.,.,TGCAGTGCTAGCACAGGGAAGGCGACCCTCCACTTT,CSASTGKATLHF
TRBV27,TRBJ2-6,many,.,TGTGCCAGCAGTCCCCTCTCTGGGGCCAACGTCCTGACTTTC,CASSPLSGANVLTF
TRBV6-1,TRBJ2-3,.,.,TGTGCCAGCAGTGAATACGGGAGATACCAAGATACGCAGTATTTT,CASSEYGRYQDTQYF
TRBV7-3,TRBJ2-2,.,TRBD1,TGTGCCAGCAGCTTAAGTTCTGGGTTGGGACAGGTGAACACCGGGGAGCTGTTTTTT,CASSLSSGLGQVNTGELFF
TRBV7-3,TRBJ2-7,.,TRBD2,TGTGCCAGCAGCTTTAGGGGAGGGGACCCCTACGAGCAGTACTTC,CASSFRGGDPYEQYF
TRBV12-3/TRBV12-4,TRBJ2-4,many,.,TGTGCCAGCAGTACACCTGGGGGGCTAAACATTCAGTACTTC,CASSTPGGLNIQYF
TRBV5-1,TRBJ2-2,.,.,TGCGCCAGCAGCTTGGCCACAGGGCGGAACACCGGGGAGCTGTTTTTT,CASSLATGRNTGELFF
TRBV6-1,TRBJ2-1,few,TRBD2,TGTGCCAGCAGTGTATTTGGACTAGCGGGCTACAATGAGCAGTTCTTC,CASSVFGLAGYNEQFF
TRBV20-1,TRBJ2-1,.,.,TGCAGTGCCTTAGGGGCTCCCCCAGGCAATGAGCAGTTCTTC,CSALGAPPGNEQFF
TRBV6-1,TRBJ1-2,.,TRBD1,TGTGCCAGCAGATCTAGACAGGGGTTAAACTATGGCTACACCTTC,CASRSRQGLNYGYTF
TRBV6-5,TRBJ2-7,.,.,TGTGCCAGCAGTTACGGGCGGGATCTAAACGAGCAGTACTTC,CASSYGRDLNEQYF
TRBV4-2,TRBJ2-1,.,TRBD1,TGTGCCAGCAGCCAAGACCCCGGGACAGGCTCCAATGAGCAGTTCTTC,CASSQDPGTGSNEQFF
TRBV7-7,TRBJ2-5,.,TRBD2,TGTGCCAGCAGCTTCTCGACTAGCGGGGAGACCCAGTACTTC,CASSFSTSGETQYF
TRBV10-1,TRBJ2-1,.,.,TGCGCCAGCAGTGATATCGGACCGGGCCAAACCCGCCCGGGTGAGCAGTTCTTC,CASSDIGPGQTRPGEQFF
TRBV5-1,TRBJ2-1,many,.,TGCGCCAGCAGTCTTGGATTTACGAGCTCCTACAATGAGCAGTTCTTC,CASSLGFTSSYNEQFF